This T cell receptor (beta chain) originates from a study of blood T cell repertoires in COVID-19. In the study overall: PBMCs, B-cell-depleted T cells, or T cells were the source of the cDNA or gDNA that made up the material.

This CDR3 is 14 amino acids long. Germline lookup yields CDR1 SGDLS and CDR2 YYNGEE. V was cut by 2 bases and J by 1 base, with 10 bases left in between. TCRdb's table, derived via immunoSEQ multiplex PCR, lists solely in-frame clones and lacks some. This sample has some 190,000 clones, with 75% to 90% found just once. The chain employs TRBV9 and TRBJ2-7; tentatively, D is TRBD2 (6 bases). The source of this sequence is a woman in her sixties with acute or convalescent COVID-19. The sequencing sample was made of peripheral blood. The CDR3 DNA follows: TGTGCCAGCAGCGTGGGGACTCAGTCCTACGAGCAGTACTTC. Its translation is CASSVGTQSYEQYF.